A selection of T cell receptor beta chains follows, all from one sample in a study of PD-L1 blockade in urothelial cancer. This table comes from immunoSEQ multiplex PCR, and its TCRdb copy is limited to in-frame clones, with some not included. The sample holds about 130,000 clones, roughly 86% seen once. The source was PBMCs, collected around atezolizumab (anti-PD-L1) treatment. All receptors come from a man aged 45-65 years with urothelial cancer. The CDR3 runs from the conserved cysteine through the conserved F or W. A D gene is named only where the DNA matches it firmly. Not all rows give a size; the values are once, few, many and, for expanded clones, a class.

CDR3aa	CDR3nt	abundance	d_gene	v_gene	j_gene
CASSVAGTNTGELFF	TGTGCCAGCAGCGTAGCGGGAACGAACACCGGGGAGCTGTTTTTT	NA	NA	TRBV9	TRBJ2-2
CASSISGTGNRGYTF	TGTGCCAGTAGTATCTCCGGGACAGGGAACCGCGGCTACACCTTC	NA	TRBD1	TRBV19	TRBJ1-2
CASSLGTGGRQPQHF	TGCGCCAGCAGCTTGGGGACAGGGGGCCGGCAGCCCCAGCATTTT	NA	TRBD1	TRBV5-1	TRBJ1-5
CATSVDRVPSPLHF	TGTGCCACCAGCGTCGACAGGGTTCCCTCACCCCTCCACTTT	NA	TRBD1	TRBV15	TRBJ1-6
CAIRPDRGRTEAFF	TGTGCCATCAGACCGGACAGGGGGAGGACTGAAGCTTTCTTT	NA	TRBD1	TRBV10-3	TRBJ1-1
CASSEVRETQYF	TGTGCCAGCAGTGAAGTTCGGGAGACCCAGTACTTC	NA	NA	TRBV6-1	TRBJ2-5
CASSLGSRYQETQYF	TGTGCCAGCAGCTTAGGGAGCCGGTACCAAGAGACCCAGTACTTC	NA	NA	TRBV7-2	TRBJ2-5
CASNPWTGGEQYF	TGTGCCAGCAACCCATGGACAGGGGGCGAGCAGTACTTC	NA	TRBD1	TRBV25-1	TRBJ2-7
CASSLGTGADTQYF	TGCGCCAGCAGCTTGGGGACAGGGGCAGATACGCAGTATTTT	NA	TRBD1	TRBV5-1	TRBJ2-3
CASSLDTYEQYF	TGTGCCAGCAGCTTAGATACATACGAGCAGTACTTC	NA	NA	TRBV7-2	TRBJ2-7
CASSLGERGAGKLFF	TGTGCCAGCAGCTTAGGGGAAAGGGGTGCCGGAAAACTGTTTTTT	NA	NA	TRBV7-9	TRBJ1-4
CASSLVQGASTGELFF	TGTGCCAGCAGCTTAGTGCAGGGGGCTAGCACCGGGGAGCTGTTTTTT	few	TRBD1	TRBV11-2	TRBJ2-2